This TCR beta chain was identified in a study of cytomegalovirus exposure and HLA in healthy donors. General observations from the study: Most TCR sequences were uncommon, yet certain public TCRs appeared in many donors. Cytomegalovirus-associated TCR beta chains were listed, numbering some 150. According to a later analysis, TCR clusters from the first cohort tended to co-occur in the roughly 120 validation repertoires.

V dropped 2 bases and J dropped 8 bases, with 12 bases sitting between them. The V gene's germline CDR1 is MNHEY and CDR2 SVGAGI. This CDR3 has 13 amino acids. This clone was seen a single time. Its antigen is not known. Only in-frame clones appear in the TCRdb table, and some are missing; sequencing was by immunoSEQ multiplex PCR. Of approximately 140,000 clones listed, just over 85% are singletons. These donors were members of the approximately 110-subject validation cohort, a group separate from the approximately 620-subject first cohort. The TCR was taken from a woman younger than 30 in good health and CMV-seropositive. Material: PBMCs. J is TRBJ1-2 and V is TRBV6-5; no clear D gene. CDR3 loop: CASSYLLTKGYTF. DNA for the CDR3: TGTGCCAGCAGTTACCTCCTAACCAAAGGCTACACCTTC.